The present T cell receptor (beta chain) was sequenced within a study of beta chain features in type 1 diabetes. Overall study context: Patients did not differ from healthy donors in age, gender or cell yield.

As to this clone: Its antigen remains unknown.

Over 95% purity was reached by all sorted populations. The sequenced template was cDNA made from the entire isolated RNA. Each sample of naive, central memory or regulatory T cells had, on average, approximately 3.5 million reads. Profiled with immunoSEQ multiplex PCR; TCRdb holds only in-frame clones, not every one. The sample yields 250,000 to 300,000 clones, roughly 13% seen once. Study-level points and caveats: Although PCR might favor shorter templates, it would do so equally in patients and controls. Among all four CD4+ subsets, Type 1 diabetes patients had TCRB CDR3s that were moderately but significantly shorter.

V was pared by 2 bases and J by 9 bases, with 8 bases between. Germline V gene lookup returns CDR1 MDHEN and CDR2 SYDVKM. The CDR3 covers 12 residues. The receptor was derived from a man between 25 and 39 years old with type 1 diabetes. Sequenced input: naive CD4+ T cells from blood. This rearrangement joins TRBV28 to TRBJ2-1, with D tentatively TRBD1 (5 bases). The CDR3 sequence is CASSLKGREQFF. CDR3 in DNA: TGTGCCAGCAGTTTAAAGGGGCGTGAGCAGTTCTTC.